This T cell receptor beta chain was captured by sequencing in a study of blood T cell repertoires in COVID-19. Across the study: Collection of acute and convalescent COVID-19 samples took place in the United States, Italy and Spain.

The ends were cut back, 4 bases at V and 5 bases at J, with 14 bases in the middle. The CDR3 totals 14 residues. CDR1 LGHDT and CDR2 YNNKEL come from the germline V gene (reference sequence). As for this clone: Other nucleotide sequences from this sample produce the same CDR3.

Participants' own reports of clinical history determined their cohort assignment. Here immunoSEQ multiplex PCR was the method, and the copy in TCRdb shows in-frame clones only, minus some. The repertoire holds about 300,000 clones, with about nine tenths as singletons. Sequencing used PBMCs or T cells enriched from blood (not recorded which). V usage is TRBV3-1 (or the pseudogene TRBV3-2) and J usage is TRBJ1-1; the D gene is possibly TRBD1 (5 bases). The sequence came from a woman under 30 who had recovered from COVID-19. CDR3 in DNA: TGTGCCAGCAGCCCTACCGGTGGGGCGACTGAAGCTTTCTTT. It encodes CASSPTGGATEAFF.